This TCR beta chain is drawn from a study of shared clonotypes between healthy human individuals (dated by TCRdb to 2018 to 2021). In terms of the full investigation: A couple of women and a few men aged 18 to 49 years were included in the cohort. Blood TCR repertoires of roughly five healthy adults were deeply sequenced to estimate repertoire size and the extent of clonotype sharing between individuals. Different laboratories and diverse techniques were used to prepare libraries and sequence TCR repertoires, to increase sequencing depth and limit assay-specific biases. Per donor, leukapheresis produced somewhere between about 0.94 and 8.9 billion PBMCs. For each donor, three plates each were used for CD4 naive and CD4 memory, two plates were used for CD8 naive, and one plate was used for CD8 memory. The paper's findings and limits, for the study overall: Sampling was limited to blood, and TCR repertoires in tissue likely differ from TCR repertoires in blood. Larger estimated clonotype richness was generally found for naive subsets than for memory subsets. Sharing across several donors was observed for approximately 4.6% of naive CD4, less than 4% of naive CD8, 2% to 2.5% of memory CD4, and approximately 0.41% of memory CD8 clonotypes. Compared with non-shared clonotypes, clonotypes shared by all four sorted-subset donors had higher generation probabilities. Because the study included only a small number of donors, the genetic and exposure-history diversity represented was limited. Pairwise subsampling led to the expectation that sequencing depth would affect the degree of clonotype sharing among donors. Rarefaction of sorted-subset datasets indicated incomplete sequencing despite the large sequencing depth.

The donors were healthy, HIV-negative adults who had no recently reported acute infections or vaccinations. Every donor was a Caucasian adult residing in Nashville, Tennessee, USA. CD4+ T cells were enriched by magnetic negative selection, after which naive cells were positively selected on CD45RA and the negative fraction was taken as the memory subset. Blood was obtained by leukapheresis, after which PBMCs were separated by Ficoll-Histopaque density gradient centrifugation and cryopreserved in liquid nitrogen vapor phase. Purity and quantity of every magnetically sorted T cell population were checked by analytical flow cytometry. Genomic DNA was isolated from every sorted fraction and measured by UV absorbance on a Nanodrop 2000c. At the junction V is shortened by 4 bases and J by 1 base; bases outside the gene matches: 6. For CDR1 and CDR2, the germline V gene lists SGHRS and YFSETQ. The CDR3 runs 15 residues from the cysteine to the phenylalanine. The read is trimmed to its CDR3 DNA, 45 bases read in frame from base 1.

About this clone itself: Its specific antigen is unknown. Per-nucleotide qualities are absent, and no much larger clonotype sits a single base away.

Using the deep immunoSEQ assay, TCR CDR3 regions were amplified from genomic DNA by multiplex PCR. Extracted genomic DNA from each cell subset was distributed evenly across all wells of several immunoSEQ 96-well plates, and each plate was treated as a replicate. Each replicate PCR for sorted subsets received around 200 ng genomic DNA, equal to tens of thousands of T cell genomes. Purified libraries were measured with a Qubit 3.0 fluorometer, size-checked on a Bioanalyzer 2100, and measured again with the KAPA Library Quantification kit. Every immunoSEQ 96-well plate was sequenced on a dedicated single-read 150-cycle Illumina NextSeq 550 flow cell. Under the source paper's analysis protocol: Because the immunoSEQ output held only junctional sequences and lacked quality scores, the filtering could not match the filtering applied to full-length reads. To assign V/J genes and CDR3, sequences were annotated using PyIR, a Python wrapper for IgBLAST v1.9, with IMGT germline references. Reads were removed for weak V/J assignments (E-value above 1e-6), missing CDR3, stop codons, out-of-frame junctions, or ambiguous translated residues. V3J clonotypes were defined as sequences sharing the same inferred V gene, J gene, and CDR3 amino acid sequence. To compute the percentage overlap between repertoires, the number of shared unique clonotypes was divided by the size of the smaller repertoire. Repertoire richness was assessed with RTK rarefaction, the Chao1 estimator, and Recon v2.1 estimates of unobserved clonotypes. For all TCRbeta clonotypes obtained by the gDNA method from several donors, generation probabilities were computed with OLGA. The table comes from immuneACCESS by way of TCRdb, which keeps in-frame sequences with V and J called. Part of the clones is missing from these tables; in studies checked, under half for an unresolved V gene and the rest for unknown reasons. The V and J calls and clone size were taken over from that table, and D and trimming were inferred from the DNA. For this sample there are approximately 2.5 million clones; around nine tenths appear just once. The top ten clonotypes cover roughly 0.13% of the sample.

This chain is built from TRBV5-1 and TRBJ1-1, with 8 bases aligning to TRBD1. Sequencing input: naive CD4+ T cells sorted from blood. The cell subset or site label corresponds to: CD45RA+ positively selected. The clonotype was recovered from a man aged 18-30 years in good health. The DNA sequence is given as TGCGCCAGCAGCAGGACAGGGTTGGAGAACACTGAAGCTTTCTTT. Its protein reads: CASSRTGLENTEAFF. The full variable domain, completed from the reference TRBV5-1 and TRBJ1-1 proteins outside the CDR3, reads KAGVTQTPRYLIKTRGQQVTLSCSPISGHRSVSWYQQTPGQGLQFLFEYFSETQRNKGNFPGRFSGRQFSNSRSEMNVSTLELGDSALYLCASSRTGLENTEAFFGQGTRLTVV.